This TCR beta chain was recorded in a study of blood T cell repertoires in COVID-19. Study in general: Acute and convalescent COVID-19 specimens originated in the United States, Italy and Spain. Nucleic acid was either cDNA or gDNA, and it came from T cells, B-cell-depleted T cells, or PBMCs.

This clone showed up just a few times. Trimming stripped 2 bases from V and 0 bases from J, with 11 bases between. This CDR3 comprises 16 residues. The V gene's germline CDR1 is KGHSH and CDR2 LQKENI. Methods used by the authors: Reference gene primer amplification yielded estimated nucleated cell counts. Profiled with immunoSEQ multiplex PCR; TCRdb holds only in-frame clones, not every one. The V and J calls and clone size are taken from that table; D and trimming were inferred from the DNA. This table has about 110,000 clones, around 82% appearing once. V is TRBV18 and J is TRBJ1-3; D gene unclear. The clonotype was recovered from a woman aged 60-70 years with acute or convalescent COVID-19. The sequenced sample consisted of peripheral blood. The CDR3 reads CASSPIAQNSGNTIYF. The CDR3 bases are TGTGCCAGCTCACCAATAGCACAAAACTCTGGAAACACCATATATTTT.